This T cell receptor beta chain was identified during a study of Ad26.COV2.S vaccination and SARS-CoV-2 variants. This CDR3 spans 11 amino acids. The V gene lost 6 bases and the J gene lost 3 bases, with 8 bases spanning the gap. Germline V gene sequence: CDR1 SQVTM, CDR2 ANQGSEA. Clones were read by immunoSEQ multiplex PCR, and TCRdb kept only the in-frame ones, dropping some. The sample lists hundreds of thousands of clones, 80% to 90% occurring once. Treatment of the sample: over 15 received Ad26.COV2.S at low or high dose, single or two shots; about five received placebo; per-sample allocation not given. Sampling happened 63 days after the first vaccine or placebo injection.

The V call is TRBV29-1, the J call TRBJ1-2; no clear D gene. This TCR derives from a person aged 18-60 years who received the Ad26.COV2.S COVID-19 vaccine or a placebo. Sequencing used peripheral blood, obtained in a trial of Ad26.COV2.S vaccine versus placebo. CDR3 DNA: TGCAGCGTGCGTCCAGACTATGGCTACACCTTC. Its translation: CSVRPDYGYTF.